One sample yielded the 3 T cell receptor beta chains listed below, sequenced in a study of Graves' ophthalmopathy and Graves' hyperthyroidism. Amplification targeted the TCR beta CDR3 regions, with RNA transcripts as the source material. Second-round multiplex PCR came after first-round RT-PCR with HTBI primers. Each CDR3 protein gets one entry after TCRdb re-called the multiplex PCR reads with MiXCR. The table shows hundreds of thousands of distinct CDR3 sequences, with approximately 21% occurring only once. The source material was peripheral blood. These receptors came from a woman between 18 and 29 years old with stable Graves' hyperthyroidism. Some clones in this sample may be carry-over from other donors' samples.

This clonotype was seen many times. The chain combines TRBV11-2 with TRBJ2-7; 7 bases match TRBD1. With 3 bases clipped from V and 3 bases from J, the junction kept 5 bases outside the gene matches. CDR1 and CDR2 from the germline V gene are SGHAT and FQNNGV. The CDR3 runs to 14 residues. The CDR3 sequence: CASSFGQVGYEQYF. Written as DNA, the CDR3 is TGTGCCAGCAGCTTCGGACAGGTTGGCTACGAGCAGTACTTC.

This clonotype was recorded many times. This chain uses TRBV5-1 with TRBJ2-7, with TRBD1 as a possible D gene (5 bases). V was clipped by 2 bases and J by 4 bases, with 13 bases between them. Germline V gene sequence: CDR1 SGHRS, CDR2 YFSETQ. The CDR3 extends over 14 amino acids. DNA for the CDR3: TGCGCCAGCAGCTTCGACAGCCAAATGTACGAGCAGTACTTC. As protein: CASSFDSQMYEQYF.

At least ten counts were recorded for this clonotype. The gene calls are TRBV10-3 and TRBJ1-2, with 7 bases identical to TRBD1. Germline CDR1 ENHRY, CDR2 SYGVKD. V lost 5 bases to trimming and J lost 4 bases; unmatched junction nucleotides: 4. This CDR3 contains 13 residues. The CDR3 reads CAISQGGIYGYTF. The CDR3 DNA sequence: TGTGCCATCAGTCAGGGGGGGATCTATGGCTACACCTTC.